This T cell receptor (beta chain) is from a study of tumor-infiltrating lymphocytes in primary liver carcinoma. In the study overall: Roughly 3.65 to 7.5 million productive TCRbeta reads came from each sample, comparable across tissue types. Findings and limits, study-wide: Tumor-adjacent and tumor-blood pairs shared less of their repertoires than tumor region pairs shared.

This clonotype was detected only a few times. Its target is not known. Starting material of 450 to 500 ng total RNA yielded TCR beta cDNA via a constant-region primer. Each TCR beta library was derived from three nested multiplex PCR rounds that employed slightly modified ARM-PCR. It was with TRBV1-TRBV30 forward primers and a C-beta reverse primer that the first two PCR rounds were run, at roughly 10 cycles each. A single record per CDR3 protein comes from TCRdb applying MiXCR to the multiplex PCR reads. The sample yields around 60,000 distinct CDR3 sequences, about 71% seen once. From roughly 18-30 mg of unsorted bulk tissue, DNA and RNA were co-extracted together. The authors sampled five separate regions per tumor. Looked up from germline, CDR1 is ENHRY and CDR2 is SYGVKD. V shed 6 bases and J shed 0 bases, with 12 bases lying between them. The CDR3 totals 15 residues.

The specimen was liver tumor tissue from sampling region 4. Described subset: tumor region T4, right-lateral pole. The chain couples TRBV10-3 to TRBJ2-1; D remains unclear. This clonotype originated in a man aged 35 to 55 with primary liver carcinoma and hepatitis B virus infection. The CDR3 reads CAIRRDLSSYNEQFF. The CDR3 nucleotides are TGTGCCATCAGACGTGACTTGAGCTCCTACAATGAGCAGTTCTTC.